This T cell receptor beta chain originates from a study of immune characteristics of hereditary and idiopathic chronic pancreatitis. Notes on the research overall: Local pancreatic immune cells and TCRbeta repertoires were profiled in hereditary and idiopathic chronic pancreatitis and were compared with control organ donor pancreases. The gDNA-based approach was chosen because it involved minimal in vitro experimental manipulation of pancreas-infiltrating T cells. TCRbeta sequencing included roughly five control pancreases, fewer than ten pancreases with hereditary chronic pancreatitis and roughly six pancreases with idiopathic chronic pancreatitis. Overall study outcomes, separate from this receptor: Hereditary and idiopathic chronic pancreatitis differed in Vbeta-Jbeta gene family usage, including TRBV10, TRBV19, TRBV23 and TRBV5. Numbers of productive TCR rearrangements correlated positively with disease severity scores among over 10 chronic pancreatitis patients. Because patient tissue could only be obtained at the time of TPIAT, differences in disease duration may have influenced the immune findings. Compared with controls, TCRbeta repertoire diversity was significantly higher and clonality was lower in both chronic pancreatitis groups. Chronic pancreatitis caused by alcohol use was not included in the study.

Patients undergoing total pancreatectomy with islet autotransplantation (TPIAT) were the source of the chronic pancreatitis pancreas tissue. Included chronic pancreatitis patients had no known history of diabetes. For TCRbeta sequencing, genomic DNA was pulled straight from bulk pancreas tissue, skipping any T cell sorting. Pancreas tissues were collected consecutively from patients and organ donors at two US centers. This clone was observed once. Its antigen is unknown. No much larger clone exists at a distance of one base, and base qualities are not known. At the junction V is shortened by 1 base and J by 4 bases, with 5 bases in between. The CDR3 starts with the cysteine, ends with the phenylalanine, and has 13 residues. The read is trimmed to its CDR3 DNA, 39 bases read in frame from base 1. According to the germline V gene (reference sequence), CDR1 reads SGHNT and CDR2 reads YYREEE. Preparation of the library involved the immunoSEQ multiplex PCR assay. The TCRbeta CDR3 region and neighboring sequences were amplified from pancreatic genomic DNA and then sequenced. The study's processing was this. Productive clonality and productive rearrangement counts were measured along with repertoire diversity, which was expressed as a mean normalized Shannon-Wiener index. Control and chronic pancreatitis repertoire metrics were compared by means of the nonparametric Mann-Whitney U test. A clonotype counted as shared when its CDR3beta sequence had identical amino acid composition and length across subjects. TCRdb stores this immuneACCESS table with in-frame sequences only. Part of the clones is absent; in the studies checked, under half of the shortfall reflects unresolved V genes, and no reason is known for the rest. That table supplies the V and J calls and clone size; D and trimming were determined from the DNA. The sample table shows about 6,000 clones, and roughly 73% are seen once. The leading ten clones occupy under 8% of the sample.

The sample taken for sequencing was pancreas tissue with hereditary chronic pancreatitis. Rearrangement joined TRBV5-4 to TRBJ1-4, with no reliable assignment of the D segment. The sequence was obtained from a human donor with chronic pancreatitis. CDR3 reads: CASSLFGNEKLFF. The DNA sequence follows: TGTGCCAGCAGCTTGTTTGGTAATGAAAAACTGTTTTTT.